This passage covers 22 T cell receptor beta chains from one sample sequenced in a study of shared clonotypes between healthy human individuals. Sequenced by immunoSEQ multiplex PCR; TCRdb stores in-frame clones only, minus some. The sample includes under 1,100,000 clones, under 80% of them seen just once. Sequenced sample: memory CD4+ T cells sorted from blood. Described subset: CD45RA-negative fraction. Receptors originate from a man younger than 35 in good health.

This clone was observed a single time. J is TRBJ2-7 and V is TRBV5-1, with 8 bases that match TRBD1. This CDR3 has 14 residues. Germline V gene sequence: CDR1 SGHRS, CDR2 YFSETQ. Trimming at V came to 4 bases and at J to 2 bases, leaving 5 bases not matched to a gene. CDR3 protein: CASSRSGQAYEQYF. The CDR3 coding sequence is TGCGCCAGCAGCCGATCGGGACAGGCCTACGAGCAGTACTTC.

The table lists this clone with a few counts. This sample includes further DNA sequences coding for the same CDR3. The chain has TRBV2 and TRBJ1-1; D not certain. Trimming removed 4 bases at V and 0 bases at J, with 6 bases between. The CDR3 spans 13 residues. Per the germline V gene, CDR1 is SNHLY and CDR2 is FYNNEI. In DNA form, the CDR3 reads TGTGCCAGCAGTGTTGTGATGAACACTGAAGCTTTCTTT. Protein: CASSVVMNTEAFF.

V gene TRBV7-2 combines with J gene TRBJ1-1; no clear D gene. V lost 5 bases, J lost 6 bases, and 19 bases lay in between. The CDR3 loop spans 15 amino acids. From germline, CDR1 is SGHTA and CDR2 FQGNSA. The CDR3 DNA is TGTGCCAGCAGCAAAGGCAGGCCTACCTGGCCTGAAGCTTTCTTT. Amino acid sequence: CASSKGRPTWPEAFF.

The CDR3 loop reads CAWIHPTSGSYNEQFF. CDR3 nucleotides: TGTGCCTGGATTCACCCAACTAGCGGATCCTACAATGAGCAGTTCTTC. The rearrangement links TRBV30 to TRBJ2-1, with 8 nucleotides matching TRBD2. The ends lost 4 bases at V and 1 base at J; junction bases unmatched: 9. This CDR3 spans 16 amino acids. Germline V gene data show CDR1 as GTSNPN and CDR2 as SVGIG (reference sequence).

This chain joins TRBV18 and TRBJ2-6; D perhaps matches TRBD2 (5 bases). Deletions cut 0 bases from V and 4 bases from J, with 10 bases between. Germline V CDR1 and CDR2: KGHSH, LQKENI. CDR3 length: 16 residues. The CDR3 region is CASSPPSRAGANVLTF. The CDR3 DNA is TGTGCCAGCTCACCACCGTCGAGGGCAGGGGCCAACGTCCTGACTTTC. Combining the CDR3 with reference TRBV18 and TRBJ2-6 gives the whole variable domain NAGVMQNPRHLVRRRGQEARLRCSPMKGHSHVYWYRQLPEEGLKFMVYLQKENIIDESGMPKERFSAEFPKEGPSILRIQQVVRGDSAAYFCASSPPSRAGANVLTFGAGSRLTVL.

The genes are TRBV10-3 and TRBJ2-5; TRBD1 aligns across 10 bases. V shed 0 bases, J shed 9 bases, and the junction held 19 bases outside the gene matches. The germline V gene encodes CDR1 ENHRY and CDR2 SYGVKD. The CDR3 sequence is 19 residues long. The CDR3 sequence is CAISESVGTGAGKPLAQYF. The CDR3 region has the DNA TGTGCCATCAGTGAGTCGGTAGGGACAGGGGCCGGGAAGCCCTTGGCCCAGTACTTC.

This clone was counted only a few times. V gene TRBV18 combines with J gene TRBJ1-1; D is undetermined. V was trimmed by 2 bases and J by 6 bases, leaving 7 bases between them. The V gene's germline CDR1 is KGHSH and CDR2 LQKENI. The CDR3 loop spans 12 amino acids. The CDR3 DNA follows: TGTGCCAGCTCACCAATCCGGGCTGAAGCTTTCTTT. Its protein product is CASSPIRAEAFF.

The gene calls are TRBV5-1 and TRBJ2-3, with D perhaps matching TRBD1 or TRBD2 (5 bases each). Germline-derived CDR1 and CDR2 are SGHRS and YFSETQ. CDR3 length: 15 amino acids. V gave up 7 bases and J gave up 5 bases, with 20 bases separating them. The CDR3 nucleotides read TGCGCCAGCTTCCCAGGAGAGGGGAAGAGAGATACGCAGTATTTT. Protein sequence: CASFPGEGKRDTQYF. Full variable domain (rest looked up from reference TRBV5-1 and TRBJ2-3): KAGVTQTPRYLIKTRGQQVTLSCSPISGHRSVSWYQQTPGQGLQFLFEYFSETQRNKGNFPGRFSGRQFSNSRSEMNVSTLELGDSALYLCASFPGEGKRDTQYFGPGTRLTVL.

Notes on this clone: Its ends do not fully match the called genes, so a read error is possible. The chain carries TRBV5-1 and TRBJ2-5; D possibly corresponds to TRBD2 (6 bases). This CDR3 has 14 amino acids. Germline CDR1 SGHRS, CDR2 YFSETQ. The CDR3 nucleotides are TGTGCCAGCAGCCCCCACACCGGGAGCGAGACCCAGTACTTC. Protein: CASSPHTGSETQYF.

This rearrangement joins TRBV25-1 to TRBJ2-5, with TRBD2 as a possible D gene (6 bases). The CDR3 is made up of 14 amino acids. Trimming left V 3 bases short and J 2 bases short, with 10 bases between. Germline CDR1 reads MGHDK; CDR2 reads SYGVNS. The CDR3: CASSDAGRQETQYF. The CDR3 DNA follows: TGTGCCAGCAGTGATGCGGGGCGACAAGAGACCCAGTACTTC.

There are a few counts of this clone. The chain joins TRBV30 to TRBJ1-3; D might be TRBD1 (5 bases). V was shortened by 8 bases and J by 0 bases, with 11 bases between the two germline ends. Germline CDR1 is GTSNPN and CDR2 is SVGIG (reference sequence). This CDR3 comprises 13 residues. The CDR3 sequence is CARGMRSGNTIYF. The CDR3 nucleotides are TGTGCCCGGGGCATGCGCTCTGGAAACACCATATATTTT.

The V call is TRBV27, the J call TRBJ1-3; 9 nucleotides line up with TRBD1. Germline trimming cut 8 bases from V and 4 bases from J; bases unmatched to any gene: 6. The germline CDR1 and CDR2 sequences are MNHEY and SMNVEV (reference sequence). The CDR3 length is 14 residues. The CDR3, as DNA: TGTGCCAGCGGACAGGGGACTTCAGGAAACACCATATATTTT. Its protein is CASGQGTSGNTIYF.

The V and J genes are TRBV10-1 and TRBJ1-1; 7 bases are shared with TRBD1. Germline V gene data show CDR1 as WNHNN and CDR2 as SYGVQD (reference sequence). The CDR3 sequence is 15 residues long. V dropped 6 bases and J dropped 4; count of bases not matched to a gene: 11. The CDR3 loop is CASSAGGAGTTEAFF. CDR3 bases: TGCGCCAGCAGCGCAGGGGGGGCAGGGACCACTGAAGCTTTCTTT.

The rearrangement joins TRBV30 to TRBJ1-4; D ambiguous. This CDR3 is built from 14 residues. The germline V gene encodes CDR1 GTSNPN and CDR2 SVGIG (reference sequence). V lost 5 bases, J lost 3 bases, and 13 bases lay in between. CDR3 region: CAWGRANSNEKLFF. Here the CDR3 DNA reads TGTGCCTGGGGCCGGGCCAATTCTAATGAAAAACTGTTTTTT.

The chain is built from TRBV28 and TRBJ1-2, with a weak D call TRBD1 (5 bases). V was cut by 8 bases and J by 4 bases, with 11 bases left in between. CDR3 length: 12 amino acids. Germline assignment: CDR1 MDHEN and CDR2 SYDVKM. The CDR3 loop is CASGSGLYGYTF. As DNA, the CDR3 is TGTGCCAGCGGCTCGGGACTCTATGGCTACACCTTC.

The CDR3 protein is CAISEFPDQPQHF. CDR3 bases: TGTGCCATCAGTGAATTCCCCGATCAGCCCCAGCATTTT. The chain is built from TRBV10-3 and TRBJ1-5; D not certain. Per germline, CDR1 ENHRY and CDR2 SYGVKD. This CDR3 is built from 13 residues. Trimming pared 3 bases from V and 5 bases from J, leaving 8 bases between.

The V and J genes are TRBV2 and TRBJ1-3; D is undetermined. Germline CDR1 is SNHLY and CDR2 is FYNNEI. V gave up 4 bases and J gave up 0 bases, with 7 bases separating them. The CDR3 sequence is 14 residues long. CDR3 sequence: CASSVESSGNTIYF. For the CDR3, the DNA is TGTGCCAGCAGTGTAGAGAGCTCTGGAAACACCATATATTTT.

The rearrangement links TRBV23-1 to TRBJ1-5; D possibly corresponds to TRBD1 (5 bases). TRBV23-1 is treated as an ORF (open reading frame) with a function not yet certain. The CDR3 contains 13 residues. Trimming took 9 bases from V and 0 from J, leaving 9 bases between them. The CDR3 spells CARQEDSNQPQHF. The CDR3 nucleotides are TGCGCCAGACAGGAGGATAGCAATCAGCCCCAGCATTTT.

This chain links TRBV5-1 with TRBJ2-3, with 9 bases fitting TRBD2. This CDR3 is 14 amino acids long. The V and J ends lost 4 bases and 6 bases, in that order; junction bases with no gene match: 6. Germline values: CDR1 SGHRS, CDR2 YFSETQ. CDR3 nucleotide sequence: TGCGCCAGCAGCGGGCGGGGGGGCCGGGATACGCAGTATTTT. Its translation: CASSGRGGRDTQYF.

This clone was found many times. The V gene is TRBV2, the J gene TRBJ2-3; D is undetermined. The germline CDR1 and CDR2 sequences are SNHLY and FYNNEI. The V and J ends lost 2 bases and 4 bases respectively, with 7 bases between them. The CDR3 length is 13 residues. CDR3 sequence reads: CASSESRPDTQYF. The CDR3 region has the DNA TGTGCCAGCAGTGAATCAAGGCCAGATACGCAGTATTTT.

This clone was picked up many times. The rearrangement joins TRBV7-3 to TRBJ2-2; D assignment may be TRBD1 or TRBD2 (6 bases each). The CDR3 is made up of 14 amino acids. Trimming shortened V by 4 bases and J by 4 bases, and 10 bases separated the two germline ends. Germline lookup yields CDR1 SGHTA and CDR2 FQGTGA. In DNA form, the CDR3 reads TGTGCCAGCAGCTCCGGGGGCGGCACCGGGGAGCTGTTTTTT. Translated: CASSSGGGTGELFF.

This clone was recorded a few times. The V gene is TRBV2, the J gene TRBJ1-4; the D gene is possibly TRBD1 (6 bases). The CDR3 sequence is 14 residues long. Per the germline V gene, CDR1 is SNHLY and CDR2 is FYNNEI. V shed 7 bases and J shed 3 bases, with 12 bases lying between them. CDR3 protein: CASNLQGSNEKLFF. In DNA form, the CDR3 reads TGTGCCAGCAATCTACAGGGCTCTAATGAAAAACTGTTTTTT.